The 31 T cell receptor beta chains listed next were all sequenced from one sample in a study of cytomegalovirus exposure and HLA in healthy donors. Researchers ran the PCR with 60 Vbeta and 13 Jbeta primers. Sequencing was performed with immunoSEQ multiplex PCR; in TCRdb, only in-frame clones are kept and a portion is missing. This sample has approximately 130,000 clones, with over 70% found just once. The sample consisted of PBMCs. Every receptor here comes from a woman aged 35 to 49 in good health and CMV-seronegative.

The chain's CDR3 is CASSPSREVNEQFF. The CDR3 DNA sequence: TGTGCCAGCTCACCATCGCGGGAGGTCAATGAGCAGTTCTTC. The chain links TRBV18 to TRBJ2-1; 8 bases map to TRBD2. The CDR3 consists of 14 residues. Germline V gene data show CDR1 as KGHSH and CDR2 as LQKENI. V was clipped by 2 bases and J by 6 bases; unmatched bases: 3. Looking up the rest from reference TRBV18 and TRBJ2-1 gives the full variable domain: NAGVMQNPRHLVRRRGQEARLRCSPMKGHSHVYWYRQLPEEGLKFMVYLQKENIIDESGMPKERFSAEFPKEGPSILRIQQVVRGDSAAYFCASSPSREVNEQFFGPGTRLTVL.

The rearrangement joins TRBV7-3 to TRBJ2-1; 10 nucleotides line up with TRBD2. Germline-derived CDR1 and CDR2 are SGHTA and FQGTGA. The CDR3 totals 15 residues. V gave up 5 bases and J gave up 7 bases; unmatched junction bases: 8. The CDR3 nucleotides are TGTGCCAGCAGCCTAAGCGGGAGGGCTGGGAATGAGCAGTTCTTC. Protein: CASSLSGRAGNEQFF.

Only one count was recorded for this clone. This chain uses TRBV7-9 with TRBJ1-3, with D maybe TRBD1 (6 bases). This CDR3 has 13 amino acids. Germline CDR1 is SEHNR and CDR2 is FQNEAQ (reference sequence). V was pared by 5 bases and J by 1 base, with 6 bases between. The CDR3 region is CASSQGSGNTIYF. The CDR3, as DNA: TGTGCCAGCAGCCAGGGGTCTGGAAACACCATATATTTT.

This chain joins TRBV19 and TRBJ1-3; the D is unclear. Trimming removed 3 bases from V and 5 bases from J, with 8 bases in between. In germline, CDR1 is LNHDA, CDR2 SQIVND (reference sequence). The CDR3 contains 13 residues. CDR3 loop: CASSIHSRNTIYF. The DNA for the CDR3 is TGTGCCAGTAGTATCCACAGCAGAAACACCATATATTTT. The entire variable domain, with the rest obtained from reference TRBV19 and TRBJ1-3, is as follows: DGGITQSPKYLFRKEGQNVTLSCEQNLNHDAMYWYRQDPGQGLRLIYYSQIVNDFQKGDIAEGYSVSREKKESFPLTVTSAQKNPTAFYLCASSIHSRNTIYFGEGSWLTVV.

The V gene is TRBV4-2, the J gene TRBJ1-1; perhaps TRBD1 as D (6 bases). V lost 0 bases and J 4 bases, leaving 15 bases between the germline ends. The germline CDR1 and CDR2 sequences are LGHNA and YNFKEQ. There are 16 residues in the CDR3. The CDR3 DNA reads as TGTGCCAGCAGCCAAGAAAACGTCCCAGGGGCCACTGAAGCTTTCTTT. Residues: CASSQENVPGATEAFF.

The CDR3 here is CAISGGVGDYEQYF. DNA for the CDR3: TGTGCCATCAGCGGGGGGGTGGGGGATTACGAGCAGTACTTC. The V and J genes are TRBV10-3 and TRBJ2-7; 8 bases are shared with TRBD2. The CDR3 length is 14 residues. V gave up 6 bases and J gave up 4 bases; unmatched junction bases: 8. Germline CDR1 reads ENHRY; CDR2 reads SYGVKD.

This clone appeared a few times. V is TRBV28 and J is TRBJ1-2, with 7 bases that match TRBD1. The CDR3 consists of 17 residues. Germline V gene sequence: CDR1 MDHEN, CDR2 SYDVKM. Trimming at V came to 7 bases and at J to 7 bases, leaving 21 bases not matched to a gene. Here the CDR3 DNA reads TGTGCCAGCACCCCGAGGAGGGGGCGTCCCTGGTTTCGTGGCTACACCTTC. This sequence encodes CASTPRRGRPWFRGYTF.

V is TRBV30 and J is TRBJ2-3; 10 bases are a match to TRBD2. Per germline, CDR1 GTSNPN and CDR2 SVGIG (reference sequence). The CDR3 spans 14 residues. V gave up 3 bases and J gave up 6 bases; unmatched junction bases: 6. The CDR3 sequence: CAWRLAGAGDTQYF. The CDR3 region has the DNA TGTGCCTGGAGGCTAGCGGGAGCAGGGGATACGCAGTATTTT. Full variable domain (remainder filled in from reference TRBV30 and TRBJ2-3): SQTIHQWPATLVQPVGSPLSLECTVEGTSNPNLYWYRQAAGRGLQLLFYSVGIGQISSEVPQNLSASRPQDRQFILSSKKLLLSDSGFYLCAWRLAGAGDTQYFGPGTRLTVL.

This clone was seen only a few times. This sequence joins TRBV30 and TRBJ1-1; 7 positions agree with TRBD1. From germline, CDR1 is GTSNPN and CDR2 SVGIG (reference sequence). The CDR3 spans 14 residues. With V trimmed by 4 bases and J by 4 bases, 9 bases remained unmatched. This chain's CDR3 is CAWTPQGGSTEAFF. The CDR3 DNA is TGTGCCTGGACCCCCCAGGGGGGCTCCACTGAAGCTTTCTTT. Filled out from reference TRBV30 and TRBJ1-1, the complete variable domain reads SQTIHQWPATLVQPVGSPLSLECTVEGTSNPNLYWYRQAAGRGLQLLFYSVGIGQISSEVPQNLSASRPQDRQFILSSKKLLLSDSGFYLCAWTPQGGSTEAFFGQGTRLTVV.

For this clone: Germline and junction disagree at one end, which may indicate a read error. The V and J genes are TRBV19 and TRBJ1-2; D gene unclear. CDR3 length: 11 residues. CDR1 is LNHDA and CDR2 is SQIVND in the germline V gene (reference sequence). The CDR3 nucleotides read TGTGCCAGTAGTATAAACTCTGGCTACACCTTC. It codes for CASSINSGYTF.

The CDR3 DNA reads TGTGCCAGCCGTGCTCGGGGTCCTCGGCAGCCCCAGCATTTT. This encodes CASRARGPRQPQHF. The rearrangement joins TRBV27 to TRBJ1-5; D is unclear. The germline V gene has CDR1 MNHEY and CDR2 SMNVEV (reference sequence). V was trimmed by 8 bases and J by 7 bases, leaving 18 bases between them. The CDR3 spans 14 residues.

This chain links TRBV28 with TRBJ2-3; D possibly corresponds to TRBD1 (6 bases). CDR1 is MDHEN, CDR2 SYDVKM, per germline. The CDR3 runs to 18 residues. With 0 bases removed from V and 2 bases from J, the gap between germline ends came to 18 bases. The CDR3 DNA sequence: TGTGCCAGCAGTTTATGGGGGGCAGGGCCCACAACCACAGATACGCAGTATTTT. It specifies CASSLWGAGPTTTDTQYF.

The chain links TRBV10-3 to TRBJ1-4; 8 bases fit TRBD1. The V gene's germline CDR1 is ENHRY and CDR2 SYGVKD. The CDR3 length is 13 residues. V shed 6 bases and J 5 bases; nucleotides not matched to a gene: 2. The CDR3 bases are TGTGCCATCAGGGGACAGGCGAATGAAAAACTGTTTTTT. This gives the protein CAIRGQANEKLFF.

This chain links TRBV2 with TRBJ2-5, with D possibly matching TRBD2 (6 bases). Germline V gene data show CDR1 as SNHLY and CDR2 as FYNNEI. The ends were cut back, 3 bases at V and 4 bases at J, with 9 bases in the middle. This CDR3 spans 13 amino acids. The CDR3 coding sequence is TGTGCCAGCAGTGATTGGAGGGCAGAGACCCAGTACTTC. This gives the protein CASSDWRAETQYF. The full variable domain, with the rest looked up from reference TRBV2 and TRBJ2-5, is EPEVTQTPSHQVTQMGQEVILRCVPISNHLYFYWYRQILGQKVEFLVSFYNNEISEKSEIFDDQFSVERPDGSNFTLKIRSTKLEDSAMYFCASSDWRAETQYFGPGTRLLVL.

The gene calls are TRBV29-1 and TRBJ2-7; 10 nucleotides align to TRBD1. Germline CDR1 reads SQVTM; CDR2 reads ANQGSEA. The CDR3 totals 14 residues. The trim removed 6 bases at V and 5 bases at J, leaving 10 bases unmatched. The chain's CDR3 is CSVIYSGTGDEQYF. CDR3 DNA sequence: TGCAGCGTGATATACTCCGGGACAGGGGACGAGCAGTACTTC.

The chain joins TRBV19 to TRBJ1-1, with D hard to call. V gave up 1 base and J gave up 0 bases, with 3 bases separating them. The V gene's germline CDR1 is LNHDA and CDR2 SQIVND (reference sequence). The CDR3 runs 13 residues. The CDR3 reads CASSIAMNTEAFF. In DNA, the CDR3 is TGTGCCAGTAGTATAGCCATGAACACTGAAGCTTTCTTT.

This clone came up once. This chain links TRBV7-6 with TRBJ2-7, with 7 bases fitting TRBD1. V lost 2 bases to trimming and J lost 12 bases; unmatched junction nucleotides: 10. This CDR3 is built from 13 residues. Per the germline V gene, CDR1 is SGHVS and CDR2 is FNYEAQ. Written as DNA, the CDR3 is TGTGCCAGCAGCTTACTAATCGACAGGGCATCGTACTTC. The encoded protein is CASSLLIDRASYF.

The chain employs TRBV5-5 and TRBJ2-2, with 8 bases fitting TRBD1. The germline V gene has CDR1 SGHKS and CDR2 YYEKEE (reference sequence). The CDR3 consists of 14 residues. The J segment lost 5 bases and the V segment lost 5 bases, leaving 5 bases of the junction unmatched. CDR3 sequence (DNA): TGTGCCAGCAGTGGACAGGGAGGAACCGGGGAGCTGTTTTTT. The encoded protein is CASSGQGGTGELFF.

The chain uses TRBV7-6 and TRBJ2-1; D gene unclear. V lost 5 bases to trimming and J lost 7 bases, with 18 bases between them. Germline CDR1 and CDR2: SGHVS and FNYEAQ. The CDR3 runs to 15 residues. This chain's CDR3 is CASSAPAGNFNEQFF. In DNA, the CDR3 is TGTGCCAGCAGCGCTCCAGCAGGAAACTTTAATGAGCAGTTCTTC.

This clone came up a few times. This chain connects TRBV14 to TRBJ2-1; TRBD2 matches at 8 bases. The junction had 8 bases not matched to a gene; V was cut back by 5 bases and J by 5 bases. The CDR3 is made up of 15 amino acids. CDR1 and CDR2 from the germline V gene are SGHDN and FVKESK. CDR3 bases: TGTGCCAGCAGCGTGGCGGGGGGAAGGAACAATGAGCAGTTCTTC. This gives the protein CASSVAGGRNNEQFF.

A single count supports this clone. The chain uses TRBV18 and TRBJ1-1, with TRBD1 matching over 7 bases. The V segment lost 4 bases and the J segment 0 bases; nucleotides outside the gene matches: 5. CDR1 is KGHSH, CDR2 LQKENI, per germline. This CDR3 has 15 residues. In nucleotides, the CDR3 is TGTGCCAGCTCACTCCCGGGACAGCTGAACACTGAAGCTTTCTTT. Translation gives CASSLPGQLNTEAFF.

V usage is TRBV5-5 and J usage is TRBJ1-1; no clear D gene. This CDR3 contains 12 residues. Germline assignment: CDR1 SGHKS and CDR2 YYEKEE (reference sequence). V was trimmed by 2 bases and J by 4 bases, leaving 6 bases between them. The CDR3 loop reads CASSFRSTEAFF. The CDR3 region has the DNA TGTGCCAGCAGCTTCCGGAGCACTGAAGCTTTCTTT.

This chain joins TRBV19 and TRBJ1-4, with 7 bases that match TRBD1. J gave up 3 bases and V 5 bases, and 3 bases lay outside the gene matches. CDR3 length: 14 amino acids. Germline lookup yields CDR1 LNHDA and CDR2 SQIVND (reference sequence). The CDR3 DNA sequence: TGTGCCAGTAGTCGACAGGGACCTAATGAAAAACTGTTTTTT. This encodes CASSRQGPNEKLFF.

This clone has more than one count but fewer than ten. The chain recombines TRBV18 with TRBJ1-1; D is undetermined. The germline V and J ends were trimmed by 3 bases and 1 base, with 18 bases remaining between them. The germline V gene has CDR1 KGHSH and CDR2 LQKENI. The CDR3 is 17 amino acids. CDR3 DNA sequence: TGTGCCAGCTCACCTAGGGCGGGCGGACTAACGAACACTGAAGCTTTCTTT. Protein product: CASSPRAGGLTNTEAFF. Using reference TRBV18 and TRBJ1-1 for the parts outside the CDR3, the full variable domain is NAGVMQNPRHLVRRRGQEARLRCSPMKGHSHVYWYRQLPEEGLKFMVYLQKENIIDESGMPKERFSAEFPKEGPSILRIQQVVRGDSAAYFCASSPRAGGLTNTEAFFGQGTRLTVV.

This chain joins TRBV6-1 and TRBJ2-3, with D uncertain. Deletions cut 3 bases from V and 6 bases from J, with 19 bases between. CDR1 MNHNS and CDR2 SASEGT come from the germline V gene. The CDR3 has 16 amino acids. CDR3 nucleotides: TGTGCCAGCAGTGAGGCCACTGAGGTGTGGCGGGATACGCAGTATTTT. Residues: CASSEATEVWRDTQYF.

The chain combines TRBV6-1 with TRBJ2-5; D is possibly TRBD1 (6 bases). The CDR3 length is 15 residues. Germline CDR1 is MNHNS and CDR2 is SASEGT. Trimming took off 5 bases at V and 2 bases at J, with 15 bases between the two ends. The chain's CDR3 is CASSPRRGLQETQYF. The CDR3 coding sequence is TGTGCCAGCAGTCCACGCAGGGGTCTACAAGAGACCCAGTACTTC.

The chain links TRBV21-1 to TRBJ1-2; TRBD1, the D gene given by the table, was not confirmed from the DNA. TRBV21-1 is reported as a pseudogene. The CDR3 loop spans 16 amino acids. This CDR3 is CASSKVGQGGEYGYTF. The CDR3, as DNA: TGTGCCAGCAGCAAAGTAGGACAGGGTGGGGAGTATGGCTACACCTTC.

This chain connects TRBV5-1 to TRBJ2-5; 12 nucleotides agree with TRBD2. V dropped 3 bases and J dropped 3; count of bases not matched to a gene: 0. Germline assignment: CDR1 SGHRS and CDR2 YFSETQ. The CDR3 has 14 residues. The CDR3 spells CASSWTSGEETQYF. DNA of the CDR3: TGCGCCAGCAGCTGGACTAGCGGGGAAGAGACCCAGTACTTC.

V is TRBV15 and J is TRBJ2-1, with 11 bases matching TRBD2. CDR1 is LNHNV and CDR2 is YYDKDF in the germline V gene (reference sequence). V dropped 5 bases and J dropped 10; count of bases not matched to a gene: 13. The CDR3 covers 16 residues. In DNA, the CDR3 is TGTGCCACCAGCCTCCCCCCGGCTAGCGGGGGGAGGGAGCAGTTCTTC. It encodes CATSLPPASGGREQFF.

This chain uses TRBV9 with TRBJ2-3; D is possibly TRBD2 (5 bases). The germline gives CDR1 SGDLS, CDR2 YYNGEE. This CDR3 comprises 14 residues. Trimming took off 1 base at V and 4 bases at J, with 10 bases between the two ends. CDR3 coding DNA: TGTGCCAGCAGCGTATACCTCGGGGCAGATACGCAGTATTTT. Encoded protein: CASSVYLGADTQYF.

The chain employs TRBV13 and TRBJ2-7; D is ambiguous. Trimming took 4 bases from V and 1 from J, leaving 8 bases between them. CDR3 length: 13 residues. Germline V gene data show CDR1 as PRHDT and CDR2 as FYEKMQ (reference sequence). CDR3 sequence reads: CASSSARSYEQYF. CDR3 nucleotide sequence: TGTGCCAGCAGCTCGGCGAGGTCCTACGAGCAGTACTTC.